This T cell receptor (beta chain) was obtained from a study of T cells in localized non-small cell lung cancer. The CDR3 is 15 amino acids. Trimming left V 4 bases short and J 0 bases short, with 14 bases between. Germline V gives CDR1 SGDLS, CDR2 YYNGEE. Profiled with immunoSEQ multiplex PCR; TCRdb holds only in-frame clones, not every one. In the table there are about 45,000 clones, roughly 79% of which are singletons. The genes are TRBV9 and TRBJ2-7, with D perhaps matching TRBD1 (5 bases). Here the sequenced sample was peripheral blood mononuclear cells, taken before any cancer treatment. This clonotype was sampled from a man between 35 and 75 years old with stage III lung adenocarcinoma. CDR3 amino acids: CASSPWTHFSYEQYF. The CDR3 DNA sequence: TGTGCCAGCAGCCCCTGGACACACTTCTCCTACGAGCAGTACTTC.